Below, 19 T cell receptor beta chains from the same sample are listed, as sequenced in a study of blood T cell repertoires in COVID-19. Measured with immunoSEQ multiplex PCR; TCRdb has only the in-frame clones, and not every one. The data hold fewer than 85,000 clones, with less than 80% observed a single time. The sample comprised peripheral blood. Every receptor here comes from a man in his fifties or sixties with active or convalescent COVID-19.

The J gene is TRBJ1-2, the V gene TRBV5-1; no clear D gene. There are 14 residues in the CDR3. CDR1 and CDR2 (germline): SGHRS, YFSETQ. V gave up 4 bases and J gave up 8 bases, with 18 bases separating them. CDR3 nucleotides: TGCGCCAGCAGCCCATTAAGTCCCGGAGGGGGCTACACCTTC. This codes for CASSPLSPGGGYTF.

V usage is TRBV6-6 and J usage is TRBJ1-2, with 8 bases lining up with TRBD1. V dropped 6 bases and J dropped 6; count of bases not matched to a gene: 9. CDR3 length: 14 amino acids. Germline CDR1 reads MNHNY; CDR2 reads SVGAGI (reference sequence). CDR3 coding DNA: TGTGCCAGCAGCCCGATCCGGACAGGGCATGGCTACACCTTC. It codes for CASSPIRTGHGYTF.

The chain links TRBV5-5 to TRBJ1-1, with D perhaps matching TRBD1 (5 bases). CDR3 length equals 15 residues. V was clipped by 4 bases and J by 10 bases, with 23 bases between them. The germline CDR1 and CDR2 sequences are SGHKS and YYEKEE (reference sequence). The CDR3 loop is CASSPTGDEGTRAFF. The CDR3 DNA reads TGTGCCAGCAGCCCAACGGGCGATGAGGGGACTAGAGCTTTCTTT.

This rearrangement joins TRBV2 to TRBJ1-6; the D gene is possibly TRBD1 (6 bases). This CDR3 has 18 residues. From germline, CDR1 is SNHLY and CDR2 FYNNEI. V lost 5 bases and J lost 0, with 17 bases in between. The CDR3 coding sequence is TGTGCCAGCAGTCATAACCGGGACAAGAGCTCCTATAATTCACCCCTCCACTTT. The encoded protein is CASSHNRDKSSYNSPLHF.

V and J are TRBV2 and TRBJ1-2; 9 bases agree with TRBD1. Germline V gene sequence: CDR1 SNHLY, CDR2 FYNNEI. The CDR3 is made up of 13 amino acids. Losses at the gene ends were 6 bases for V and 7 bases for J; bases not matched to a gene: 6. In nucleotides, the CDR3 is TGTGCCAGCAGGGGGACAGGGTCTAGTGGCTACACCTTC. Protein sequence: CASRGTGSSGYTF.

V usage is TRBV19 and J usage is TRBJ2-4, with unresolved D. Germline CDR1 is LNHDA and CDR2 is SQIVND (reference sequence). The V and J ends lost 3 bases and 6 bases respectively, with 15 bases between them. This CDR3 contains 15 residues. DNA of the CDR3: TGTGCCAGTAGTATCAACCCTGGCAGTCTAAACATTCAGTACTTC. This sequence encodes CASSINPGSLNIQYF.

In nucleotides, the CDR3 is TGTGCCAGCAGTTTAGCGCCGGGGGGTTACACCTTC. Its protein product is CASSLAPGGYTF. The chain is built from TRBV12-3 or TRBV12-4 and TRBJ1-2, with a weak D call TRBD1 (5 bases). Trimming took 0 bases from V and 11 from J, leaving 10 bases between them. The CDR3 consists of 12 residues.

The rearrangement joins TRBV7-2 to TRBJ1-6, with unresolved D. Germline V gene lookup returns CDR1 SGHTA and CDR2 FQGNSA. The V end was cut by 0 bases, the J end by 7 bases, with 10 bases between. The CDR3 is 15 amino acids. CDR3 sequence: CASSLASPGNSPLHF. The DNA for the CDR3 is TGTGCCAGCAGCTTAGCGAGTCCGGGAAATTCACCCCTCCACTTT.

The chain uses TRBV27 and TRBJ1-6; 8 bases are a match to TRBD1. V shed 5 bases and J 7 bases; nucleotides not matched to a gene: 7. Germline lookup yields CDR1 MNHEY and CDR2 SMNVEV (reference sequence). This CDR3 has 15 amino acids. The CDR3 loop is CASSPSWTGNSPLHF. The CDR3 coding sequence is TGTGCCAGCAGTCCCTCGTGGACAGGGAATTCACCCCTCCACTTT.

The V and J genes are TRBV4-1 and TRBJ1-2, with 7 positions matching TRBD1. V lost 4 bases to trimming and J lost 5 bases; unmatched junction nucleotides: 4. CDR1 and CDR2 from the germline V gene are MGHRA and YSYEKL. CDR3 length equals 13 residues. The DNA for the CDR3 is TGCGCCAGCAGCCCTCGGACAGGTTATGGCTACACCTTC. Translation: CASSPRTGYGYTF.

V is TRBV2 and J is TRBJ1-2; TRBD1 might be the D (6 bases). Germline-derived CDR1 and CDR2 are SNHLY and FYNNEI. The CDR3 runs 12 residues. V was trimmed by 5 bases and J by 6 bases, leaving 10 bases between them. The CDR3 coding sequence is TGTGCCAGCAGTTACCAGGGGAATGGCTACACCTTC. Translated: CASSYQGNGYTF.

This clone appeared a single time. V gene TRBV30 combines with J gene TRBJ2-7; possible D gene TRBD2, 6 bases. This CDR3 is 15 amino acids long. V lost 4 bases and J 2 bases, leaving 18 bases between the germline ends. The V gene's germline CDR1 is GTSNPN and CDR2 SVGIG (reference sequence). The CDR3 here is CAWNSNRRGTYEQYF. The CDR3 DNA follows: TGTGCCTGGAACAGCAACCGGAGGGGAACCTACGAGCAGTACTTC.

The gene calls are TRBV6-5 and TRBJ2-3; D call uncertain. The CDR3 totals 13 residues. Per germline, CDR1 MNHEY and CDR2 SVGAGI. V lost 2 bases to trimming and J lost 2 bases, with 5 bases between them. In DNA, the CDR3 is TGTGCCAGCAGTTACCTAATCACAGATACGCAGTATTTT. Translation gives CASSYLITDTQYF.

V is TRBV27 and J is TRBJ1-1, with D uncertain. Trimming shortened V by 2 bases and J by 7 bases, and 17 bases separated the two germline ends. Germline lookup yields CDR1 MNHEY and CDR2 SMNVEV (reference sequence). The CDR3 is 15 residues long. CDR3: CASSLAGNLRGEAFF. Written as DNA, the CDR3 is TGTGCCAGCAGTTTAGCGGGAAACCTCCGGGGTGAAGCTTTCTTT.

V and J are TRBV6-6 and TRBJ1-1; 7 nucleotides align to TRBD1. The CDR3 is 14 amino acids. Germline V gives CDR1 MNHNY, CDR2 SVGAGI (reference sequence). With 6 bases clipped from V and 5 bases from J, the junction kept 9 bases outside the gene matches. The CDR3 sequence: CASRLRQGSTEAFF. CDR3 sequence (DNA): TGTGCCAGCAGGCTTCGACAGGGAAGTACTGAAGCTTTCTTT.

The genes are TRBV28 and TRBJ1-3, with D possibly being TRBD1 (5 bases). The V gene's germline CDR1 is MDHEN and CDR2 SYDVKM. V lost 4 bases and J lost 5, with 9 bases in between. The CDR3 is 13 residues long. CDR3 sequence: CASSSPDRNTIYF. Here the CDR3 DNA reads TGTGCCAGCAGTTCCCCGGACAGAAACACCATATATTTT.

The CDR3, as DNA: TGTGCCAGCAGTGGAGAGGGGGCGTACGAGCAGTACTTC. This translates into CASSGEGAYEQYF. This rearrangement joins TRBV27 to TRBJ2-7; 7 bases line up with TRBD1. Per the germline V gene, CDR1 is MNHEY and CDR2 is SMNVEV (reference sequence). Trimming took 5 bases from V and 4 from J; bases not matched to a gene: 5. This CDR3 is 13 amino acids long.

V usage is TRBV5-6 and J usage is TRBJ1-6; possible D gene TRBD1, 6 bases. Germline-derived CDR1 and CDR2 are SGHDT and YYEEEE. V was clipped by 1 base and J by 10 bases, with 18 bases between them. This CDR3 is 16 amino acids long. DNA for the CDR3: TGTGCCAGCAGCTTGTCACAGGGACATCTCGGCTCACCCCTCCACTTT. It codes for CASSLSQGHLGSPLHF.

The V gene is TRBV19, the J gene TRBJ1-2; 11 bases are a match to TRBD1. This CDR3 contains 13 residues. V was pared by 9 bases and J by 4 bases, with 4 bases of the junction left unmatched. CDR1 and CDR2 from the germline V gene are LNHDA and SQIVND (reference sequence). Here the CDR3 DNA reads TGTGCCAGCGGGGACAGGGGGACCTATGGCTACACCTTC. Translated, it gives CASGDRGTYGYTF.